The clone carrying this TCR beta chain was counted at least ten times. The unsorted libraries were prepared from 2 million PBMCs (stored at -80 C). The sample comes from a study of neurological immune-mediated disorders. Each TCR transcript was tagged with a 10-nucleotide random UMI during 5'RACE. Via MiXCR, TCRdb re-called the 5' RACE reads, giving one row per CDR3 protein. The sample includes about 66,000 distinct CDR3 sequences, roughly 4.9% of them seen just once. The CDR3 totals 15 residues. V lost 6 bases and J 6 bases, leaving 18 bases between the germline ends. This rearrangement joins TRBV12-3 or TRBV12-4 to TRBJ2-1; the D call may be TRBD1 or TRBD2 (6 bases each). The sequencing input was PBMCs. This clonotype was obtained from a woman in her sixties or seventies with multiple sclerosis. Here the CDR3 reads CASRGGESGANEQFF. In DNA form, the CDR3 reads TGTGCCAGCAGGGGCGGTGAGTCGGGGGCCAATGAGCAGTTCTTC.